This T cell receptor (beta chain) was recovered during a study of regulatory T cells in long-lasting Graves disease. V lost 1 base to trimming and J lost 4 bases, with 8 bases between them. This CDR3 spans 14 amino acids. Through Arm-PCR of CDR3 regions and iRepertoire HTBI primers, TCR beta libraries were built. In TCRdb, the multiplex PCR reads were re-called with MiXCR into one record per CDR3 protein. The sample has some 600,000 distinct CDR3 sequences, roughly a sixth seen once. Specified time point: newly diagnosed GD, antithyroid drugs for less than 3 months. RNA isolated from PBMCs was used to make the TCR library. Regarding the study as a whole: Persistent cases of Graves' showed reduced TCR diversity relative to newly diagnosed patients.

This clonotype has at least ten counts. As yet, its antigen is unknown. The same data also contributed to another study, on T cells in Graves' hyperthyroidism and ophthalmopathy. That study reports: Blood samples included most of the expanded thyroid clonotypes exceeding 0.001.

This sample comprised peripheral blood mononuclear cells (PBMCs), obtained at new diagnosis, from a patient treated with antithyroid drugs. This sequence was found in a man younger than 35 with Graves disease. The genes are TRBV12-3 or TRBV12-4 and TRBJ2-4; TRBD1 might be the D (5 bases). The CDR3 DNA reads TGTGCCAGCAGTTTAGGGACACCGAAAAACATTCAGTACTTC. Translated, it gives CASSLGTPKNIQYF.